The 28 T cell receptor beta chains below all came from one sample that was sequenced in a study of blood T cell repertoires in COVID-19. Assay used: immunoSEQ multiplex PCR; TCRdb lists only in-frame clones, some missing. Among over 150,000 clones listed, approximately 80% were seen once. The sample comprised peripheral blood. The receptor set was obtained from a woman aged 40 to 50 with COVID-19, enrolled during active disease.

The CDR3: CATSRDQGVDEQYF. The CDR3 nucleotides are TGTGCCACCAGCAGAGATCAGGGGGTGGACGAGCAGTACTTC. The chain links TRBV15 to TRBJ2-7, with 7 bases matching TRBD1. V trimming: 0 bases; J trimming: 5 bases; junction bases outside the gene matches: 4. The CDR3 is 14 residues long. The V gene's germline CDR1 is LNHNV and CDR2 YYDKDF (reference sequence).

This clone was seen only once. The J gene is TRBJ1-2, the V gene TRBV19, with TRBD1 matching 8 bases. After removal of 3 bases from V and 4 bases from J, the junction contained 7 bases not matched to a gene. This CDR3 has 15 amino acids. Germline V gene sequence: CDR1 LNHDA, CDR2 SQIVND (reference sequence). Here the CDR3 DNA reads TGTGCCAGTAGTATTAAACGGCAGGGGGCCTATGGCTACACCTTC. Translation: CASSIKRQGAYGYTF.

This clone was picked up one time. The CDR3 loop reads CASSVRSINTGELFF. CDR3 nucleotides: TGTGCCAGCAGCGTCCGGTCGATTAACACCGGGGAGCTGTTTTTT. The chain uses TRBV9 and TRBJ2-2; D gene unclear. V was shortened by 2 bases and J by 2 bases, with 10 bases between the two germline ends. There are 15 residues in the CDR3. Germline V lookup: CDR1 SGDLS, CDR2 YYNGEE.

The chain is built from TRBV9 and TRBJ1-6, with 9 bases that match TRBD1. This CDR3 contains 16 residues. V lost 3 bases and J lost 3; bases outside the gene matches: 4. Germline CDR1 and CDR2: SGDLS and YYNGEE. CDR3 loop: CASSGNRGHYNSPLHF. DNA for the CDR3: TGTGCCAGCAGCGGGAACAGGGGGCACTATAATTCACCCCTCCACTTT.

The genes are TRBV27 and TRBJ2-7; D uncertain. V was cut by 3 bases and J by 2 bases, with 11 bases left in between. The CDR3 consists of 14 residues. Germline V gene data show CDR1 as MNHEY and CDR2 as SMNVEV (reference sequence). The CDR3 spells CASSFMPQTYEQYF. The CDR3 bases are TGTGCCAGCAGTTTTATGCCGCAGACCTACGAGCAGTACTTC.

As DNA, the CDR3 is TGTGCCAGCAGCTTGGCCGAGGGCGCTAACTATGGCTACACCTTC. This sequence encodes CASSLAEGANYGYTF. The rearrangement links TRBV5-4 to TRBJ1-2; D call uncertain. CDR3 size: 15 residues. The germline CDR1 and CDR2 sequences are SGHNT and YYREEE (reference sequence). With 0 bases removed from V and 0 bases from J, the gap between germline ends came to 9 bases.

Comment on this clone: This may be a read error, as it is one base from a much larger clone. The V call is TRBV28, the J call TRBJ1-2; D is unresolved. Germline CDR1 is MDHEN and CDR2 is SYDVKM. The CDR3 sequence is 14 residues long. V was clipped by 11 bases and J by 0 bases, with 16 bases between them. The CDR3 loop reads CAGAGGTSNYGYTF. CDR3 bases: TGTGCCGGCGCCGGCGGAACCTCTAACTATGGCTACACCTTC.

The chain is built from TRBV28 and TRBJ2-1; TRBD1 is a possible D gene (12 bases). CDR1 is MDHEN, CDR2 SYDVKM, per germline. The CDR3 runs 20 residues. Trimming took off 9 bases at V and 0 bases at J, with 30 bases between the two ends. CDR3 DNA sequence: TGTGCCAGGGGACAGGGGGCGCGGGCTAGCGGGAGGAGCTCCTACAATGAGCAGTTCTTC. This codes for CARGQGARASGRSSYNEQFF.

This sequence joins TRBV24-1 and TRBJ2-5; 10 bases map to TRBD2. With 4 bases clipped from V and 1 base from J, the junction kept 8 bases outside the gene matches. The CDR3 is made up of 17 amino acids. Germline V gene sequence: CDR1 KGHDR, CDR2 SFDVKD. CDR3 sequence: CATSDPSGRDSQETQYF. The CDR3 DNA reads as TGTGCCACCAGTGACCCTAGCGGGAGAGATTCCCAAGAGACCCAGTACTTC.

This clone was found once. Other DNA sequences from this sample encode an identical CDR3 as well. V gene TRBV9 combines with J gene TRBJ2-7, with TRBD1 matching 10 bases. The CDR3 runs to 15 residues. The junction had 4 bases not matched to a gene; V was cut back by 4 bases and J by 0 bases. CDR1 is SGDLS, CDR2 YYNGEE, per germline. The CDR3 spells CASSPRDRGSYEQYF. The DNA of the CDR3 is TGTGCCAGCAGCCCTCGGGACAGGGGCTCCTACGAGCAGTACTTC.

In regard to this clone: At one boundary the junction diverges from the germline segment, which might be a read error. This chain connects TRBV7-7 to TRBJ2-6; TRBD1 matches at 9 bases. The germline CDR1 and CDR2 sequences are SSHAT and FNYEAQ (reference sequence). The CDR3 loop spans 19 amino acids. CDR3 sequence reads: CASSLAVGQGFSGANVLTF. CDR3 in DNA: TGTGCTAGCAGCTTAGCAGTGGGACAGGGTTTCTCTGGGGCCAACGTCCTGACTTTC.

This clone was detected only a few times. This chain uses TRBV28 with TRBJ2-7; 7 nucleotides match TRBD1. This CDR3 spans 13 amino acids. V was clipped by 6 bases and J by 1 base; unmatched bases: 3. Germline CDR1 reads MDHEN; CDR2 reads SYDVKM. CDR3 sequence: CASREQGSYEQYF. The CDR3, as DNA: TGTGCCAGCAGGGAACAGGGGTCCTACGAGCAGTACTTC.

The rearrangement uses TRBV2 and TRBJ1-5; D is unclear. V lost 4 bases and J 6 bases, leaving 16 bases between the germline ends. Germline assignment: CDR1 SNHLY and CDR2 FYNNEI. This CDR3 region has 15 residues. CDR3 nucleotide sequence: TGTGCCAGCAGTGGGGCAGGAGGACTGGGTCAGCCCCAGCATTTT. Encoded protein: CASSGAGGLGQPQHF.

J is TRBJ2-2 and V is TRBV7-9; the D gene is possibly TRBD2 (7 bases). The CDR3 runs 15 residues. The V gene's germline CDR1 is SEHNR and CDR2 FQNEAQ (reference sequence). V shed 2 bases and J shed 6 bases, with 13 bases lying between them. The CDR3, as DNA: TGTGCCAGCAGCTTAAAGTCGGGGGGCCCCGGGGAGCTGTTTTTT. Its translation: CASSLKSGGPGELFF.

The CDR3 nucleotides read TGCAGCGTTTACCGGGACAGGAACACCGGGGAGCTGTTTTTT. This encodes CSVYRDRNTGELFF. The chain has TRBV29-1 and TRBJ2-2; TRBD1 agrees at 7 bases. The junction had 4 bases not matched to a gene; V was cut back by 5 bases and J by 1 base. The CDR3 contains 14 residues. Germline loops: CDR1 SQVTM, CDR2 ANQGSEA.

The V gene is TRBV6-5, the J gene TRBJ2-1; D possibly corresponds to TRBD1 (7 bases). In germline, CDR1 is MNHEY, CDR2 SVGAGI. Trimming stripped 2 bases from V and 7 bases from J, with 15 bases between. The length of the CDR3 is 15 residues. CDR3 residues: CASSYGPAGGNEQFF. The CDR3 bases are TGTGCCAGCAGTTACGGCCCGGCAGGGGGGAATGAGCAGTTCTTC.

A note on this clone: The junction does not match germline at one end; this may be a read error. The chain links TRBV25-1 to TRBJ1-1, with D possibly TRBD1 on 6 matching bases. The CDR3 extends over 14 amino acids. Germline-derived CDR1 and CDR2 are MGHDK and SYGVNS. The CDR3 region is CASSEARGNPEAFF. The CDR3 DNA reads as TGTGCCAGCAGTGAAGCTAGGGGGAACCCTGAAGCTTTCTTT.

The chain couples TRBV10-3 to TRBJ1-3, with TRBD1 matching over 9 bases. Germline assignment: CDR1 ENHRY and CDR2 SYGVKD. The ends lost 5 bases at V and 0 bases at J; junction bases unmatched: 2. There are 15 residues in the CDR3. In nucleotides, the CDR3 is TGTGCCATCAGTCAACAGGGGGCCTCTGGAAACACCATATATTTT. Residues: CAISQQGASGNTIYF.

CDR3 bases: TGTGCCAGCAGCCCAGGAACTAGCGGGAGGATGAATGAGCAGTTCTTC. Amino acids: CASSPGTSGRMNEQFF. V gene TRBV6-4 combines with J gene TRBJ2-1, with 12 positions matching TRBD2. Germline CDR1 MRHNA, CDR2 SNTAGT. CDR3 size: 16 residues. Trimming took 6 bases from V and 7 from J; bases not matched to a gene: 10.

This sequence joins TRBV3-1 (or the pseudogene TRBV3-2) and TRBJ1-1; TRBD1 agrees at 7 bases. With 3 bases clipped from V and 3 bases from J, the junction kept 13 bases outside the gene matches. Germline CDR1 reads LGHDT; CDR2 reads YNNKEL (reference sequence). This CDR3 is built from 17 residues. The CDR3 sequence: CASSHLLSGRGDTEAFF. As DNA, the CDR3 is TGTGCCAGCAGCCACCTCCTTAGTGGCAGGGGGGACACTGAAGCTTTCTTT.

This clone occurred once. The chain employs TRBV5-6 and TRBJ1-2; 11 bases fit TRBD1. CDR3 size: 13 residues. The germline V gene encodes CDR1 SGHDT and CDR2 YYEEEE. The J segment lost 7 bases and the V segment lost 3 bases, leaving 2 bases of the junction unmatched. The CDR3 is CASSSGTGGGYTF. The CDR3 DNA reads TGTGCCAGCAGCTCCGGGACAGGGGGTGGCTACACCTTC.

This chain connects TRBV6-5 to TRBJ2-3; D is uncertain. V was pared by 6 bases and J by 6 bases, with 10 bases between. The CDR3 consists of 12 residues. CDR1 and CDR2 from the germline V gene are MNHEY and SVGAGI. The CDR3 spells CASRAVGDTQYF. CDR3 in DNA: TGTGCCAGCAGGGCGGTCGGGGATACGCAGTATTTT.

The chain has TRBV9 and TRBJ2-1, with 10 positions matching TRBD2. J was trimmed by 5 bases and V by 3 bases; bases with no gene match: 8. The CDR3 loop spans 16 amino acids. Germline V gives CDR1 SGDLS, CDR2 YYNGEE. The CDR3 DNA follows: TGTGCCAGCAGCGCACGCGGGACTAGCGCGGACAATGAGCAGTTCTTC. Translating gives CASSARGTSADNEQFF.

This clone was seen a handful of times. The chain uses TRBV5-1 and TRBJ2-2, with 8 bases aligning to TRBD2. The V and J ends lost 0 bases and 3 bases, in that order; junction bases with no gene match: 4. The CDR3 runs 16 residues. Germline CDR1 reads SGHRS; CDR2 reads YFSETQ. The CDR3 DNA reads TGCGCCAGCAGCTTGGCAACTAGCGGATACACCGGGGAGCTGTTTTTT. It encodes CASSLATSGYTGELFF.

V usage is TRBV6-5 and J usage is TRBJ1-3; D remains unclear. From germline, CDR1 is MNHEY and CDR2 SVGAGI. Trimming took off 6 bases at V and 4 bases at J, with 16 bases between the two ends. The CDR3 sequence is 15 residues long. The CDR3 loop reads CASRFDTLAGNTIYF. CDR3 in DNA: TGTGCCAGCAGATTCGACACCCTCGCCGGAAACACCATATATTTT.

CDR3 region: CASTPGTRYEQYF. DNA of the CDR3: TGTGCCAGCACCCCCGGGACTAGATACGAGCAGTACTTC. This chain uses TRBV2 with TRBJ2-7; 8 bases align to TRBD2. The CDR3 loop spans 13 amino acids. With 7 bases clipped from V and 4 bases from J, the junction kept 6 bases outside the gene matches. Per germline, CDR1 SNHLY and CDR2 FYNNEI.

V gene TRBV5-5 combines with J gene TRBJ1-4; 7 positions agree with TRBD1. The CDR3 totals 14 residues. The germline V gene has CDR1 SGHKS and CDR2 YYEKEE (reference sequence). The V segment lost 4 bases and the J segment 5 bases; nucleotides outside the gene matches: 5. Here the CDR3 reads CASSPGGYNEKLFF. Here the CDR3 DNA reads TGTGCCAGCAGCCCAGGGGGGTACAATGAAAAACTGTTTTTT.

In nucleotides, the CDR3 is TGTGCCACGGGACTAGGACCTGTCAACTATGGCTACACCTTC. Protein product: CATGLGPVNYGYTF. The J gene is TRBJ1-2, the V gene TRBV27, with D perhaps TRBD1 (5 bases). Germline CDR1 is MNHEY and CDR2 is SMNVEV (reference sequence). V was pared by 10 bases and J by 2 bases, with 17 bases between. CDR3 size: 14 residues.